The subject of this entry is one T cell receptor beta chain. V was shortened by 2 bases and J by 1 base, with 24 bases between the two germline ends. This CDR3 spans 20 amino acids. Germline values: CDR1 MGHRA, CDR2 YSYEKL. Donors had localized lung adenocarcinoma, a non-small cell lung cancer. The sample is drawn from a study of CD4 and CD8 cells across lung adenocarcinoma regions. Using its own MiXCR run on the PCR reads, TCRdb lists one record per CDR3 protein. The table has around 20,000 distinct CDR3 sequences, 45% to 55% seen once. The chain couples TRBV4-1 to TRBJ2-4, with D tentatively TRBD2 (7 bases). The sequence was collected from a male donor with lung adenocarcinoma. The CD4 and CD8 labels of this study may be unreliable. The sample was CD4+ T cells from the margin of a lung tumor. CDR3 DNA sequence: TGCGCCAGCAGCCAACGTCACGGGGGAGGGGGGGGGGGGGCCAAAAACATTCAGTACTTC. Encoded protein: CASSQRHGGGGGGAKNIQYF.